This T cell receptor (beta chain) was captured by sequencing in a study of blood T cells in healthy people across ages. Findings and limits, study-wide: A roughly linear age-dependent decrease characterized TCR beta diversity per million T cells.

A second PCR of roughly 7 to 11 cycles used a sample-barcoded 5' primer and a J-beta primer mix. TCRdb re-derived calls from the 5' RACE reads in MiXCR, one entry per CDR3 protein. Of around 1,500,000 distinct CDR3 sequences in the sample, 42% are singletons; the top ten hold 7.9%. Comment on this clonotype: Antigen: not known.

The receptor was derived from a woman aged 18-35 years in good health. The sample consisted of blood.

The CDR3 DNA follows: TGTGCCAGCAGCGTCAAACAGGGGGTTAAGTCCTACGAGCAGTACTTC. Its protein product is CASSVKQGVKSYEQYF. The V call is TRBV7-9, the J call TRBJ2-7, with 8 bases matching TRBD1. Germline CDR1 reads SEHNR; CDR2 reads FQNEAQ (reference sequence). Unmatched junction bases numbered 10, after V lost 5 bases and J lost 1 base. The length of the CDR3 is 16 residues.